What follows are 12 T cell receptor beta chains derived from one specimen sequenced in a study of T cell changes during pregnancy in multiple sclerosis. Data came from immunoSEQ multiplex PCR; TCRdb stores just in-frame clones and leaves some out. The table lists 75,000 to 80,000 clones, about 91% of them singletons, with under 2.5% in the top ten. Sequences were derived from peripheral blood, sampled before pregnancy. Source of these receptors: a female donor with multiple sclerosis, enrolled in a pregnancy study.

The V gene is TRBV30, the J gene TRBJ2-7, with 7 bases fitting TRBD1. Germline-derived CDR1 and CDR2 are GTSNPN and SVGIG (reference sequence). The CDR3 is made up of 14 amino acids. Unmatched junction bases numbered 12, after V lost 4 bases and J lost 6 bases. Here the CDR3 DNA reads TGTGCCTGGACCCCGGGACAGTGGCCAGGCGAGCAGTACTTC. The encoded protein is CAWTPGQWPGEQYF.

The rearrangement uses TRBV7-6 and TRBJ1-3, with TRBD1 as a possible D gene (5 bases). The ends were cut back, 3 bases at V and 5 bases at J, with 20 bases in the middle. The CDR3 length is 17 residues. Germline V lookup: CDR1 SGHVS, CDR2 FNYEAQ. This CDR3 reads CASSFRQGFSIRNTIYF. CDR3 nucleotides: TGTGCCAGCAGCTTTAGGCAGGGCTTTTCTATTCGAAACACCATATATTTT.

The chain links TRBV29-1 to TRBJ1-2; 8 bases match TRBD1. CDR1 and CDR2 (germline): SQVTM, ANQGSEA. The CDR3 has 14 residues. Unmatched junction bases numbered 7, after V lost 3 bases and J lost 4 bases. The CDR3 DNA reads as TGCAGCGTTGAGGTGACAGGGGAATCCTATGGCTACACCTTC. It translates to CSVEVTGESYGYTF.

The chain is built from TRBV19 and TRBJ2-5; TRBD1 aligns across 9 bases. This CDR3 is 14 amino acids long. CDR1 LNHDA and CDR2 SQIVND come from the germline V gene (reference sequence). With 5 bases clipped from V and 3 bases from J, the junction kept 4 bases outside the gene matches. The DNA of the CDR3 is TGTGCCAGTAGTGCGGGACAGGGCGAAGAGACCCAGTACTTC. This gives the protein CASSAGQGEETQYF.

This chain connects TRBV10-2 to TRBJ1-3; D gene ambiguous. CDR1 WSHSY and CDR2 SAAADI come from the germline V gene. The CDR3 runs 13 residues. V was pared by 4 bases and J by 0 bases, with 4 bases between. CDR3 amino acids: CASSGISGNTIYF. The CDR3 coding sequence is TGCGCCAGCAGTGGTATCTCTGGAAACACCATATATTTT.

The V and J genes are TRBV6-6 and TRBJ2-7, with D unresolved. The germline V gene has CDR1 MNHNY and CDR2 SVGAGI (reference sequence). Deletions cut 7 bases from V and 1 base from J, with 17 bases between. This CDR3 has 15 amino acids. The CDR3 DNA reads TGTGCCAGCAACAGAAATATAGGTGAATCCTACGAGCAGTACTTC. Translation gives CASNRNIGESYEQYF.

The V gene is TRBV5-1, the J gene TRBJ2-2, with 7 bases aligning to TRBD2. Germline V gene sequence: CDR1 SGHRS, CDR2 YFSETQ. J lost 1 base, V lost 0 bases, and 3 bases had no gene match. The CDR3 consists of 16 residues. The CDR3, as DNA: TGCGCCAGCAGCTTGGGATCGGGGGGGAACACCGGGGAGCTGTTTTTT. It codes for CASSLGSGGNTGELFF. Complete variable domain (other parts from reference TRBV5-1 and TRBJ2-2): KAGVTQTPRYLIKTRGQQVTLSCSPISGHRSVSWYQQTPGQGLQFLFEYFSETQRNKGNFPGRFSGRQFSNSRSEMNVSTLELGDSALYLCASSLGSGGNTGELFFGEGSRLTVL.

This clone was observed once. The chain couples TRBV29-1 to TRBJ2-3, with D perhaps matching TRBD1 (5 bases). V was cut by 6 bases and J by 3 bases, with 13 bases left in between. This CDR3 contains 13 residues. Germline loops: CDR1 SQVTM, CDR2 ANQGSEA. DNA for the CDR3: TGCAGCGTCGAGCAGGGAAGGACAGATACGCAGTATTTT. Its protein is CSVEQGRTDTQYF.

The V gene is TRBV19, the J gene TRBJ2-4; TRBD1 aligns across 11 bases. V was clipped by 5 bases and J by 7 bases; unmatched bases: 10. The CDR3 consists of 16 residues. The germline V gene encodes CDR1 LNHDA and CDR2 SQIVND (reference sequence). DNA for the CDR3: TGTGCCAGTAGTGTCACCGGGACAGGGGGTGCGAACATTCAGTACTTC. As protein: CASSVTGTGGANIQYF.

V is TRBV6-4 and J is TRBJ2-3; 14 positions match TRBD2. CDR3 size: 16 residues. The junction had 2 bases not matched to a gene; V was cut back by 0 bases and J by 6 bases. Germline CDR1 MRHNA, CDR2 SNTAGT. CDR3 residues: CASSDSTSGGADTQYF. In DNA, the CDR3 is TGTGCCAGCAGTGACTCGACTAGCGGGGGGGCGGATACGCAGTATTTT.

The chain recombines TRBV5-4 with TRBJ1-2; 8 bases are shared with TRBD1. V lost 4 bases, J lost 5 bases, and 7 bases stayed unmatched. The CDR3 is 14 residues long. Germline values: CDR1 SGHNT, CDR2 YYREEE (reference sequence). This chain's CDR3 is CASSRRTGRYGYTF. The DNA of the CDR3 is TGTGCCAGCAGCAGAAGGACAGGGCGGTATGGCTACACCTTC. Using reference TRBV5-4 and TRBJ1-2 for the parts outside the CDR3, the full variable domain is ETGVTQSPTHLIKTRGQQVTLRCSSQSGHNTVSWYQQALGQGPQFIFQYYREEENGRGNFPPRFSGLQFPNYSSELNVNALELDDSALYLCASSRRTGRYGYTFGSGTRLTVV.

The chain has TRBV6-6 and TRBJ2-5, with a weak D call TRBD2 (5 bases). CDR1 is MNHNY, CDR2 SVGAGI, per germline (reference sequence). The CDR3 sequence is 15 residues long. Trimming removed 4 bases from V and 5 bases from J, with 17 bases in between. The CDR3 DNA follows: TGTGCCAGCAGTTCCCCATACCGGGGTAGGGAGACCCAGTACTTC. Protein: CASSSPYRGRETQYF.